This passage covers 2 T cell receptor beta chains from one sample sequenced in a study of T cell responses to AZD1222 COVID-19 vaccine. Sequenced by immunoSEQ multiplex PCR; TCRdb stores in-frame clones only, minus some. The data hold over 100,000 clones, with around 87% observed a single time. The sample was peripheral blood, taken on day 0 of AZD1222 vaccination. All receptors derive from an adult in good health.

The genes are TRBV5-1 and TRBJ2-1; D could derive from TRBD1 or TRBD2 (5 bases each). Trimming removed 0 bases from V and 0 bases from J, with 10 bases in between. The CDR3 runs 16 residues. Germline V CDR1 and CDR2: SGHRS, YFSETQ. CDR3 sequence reads: CASSLVGEFSYNEQFF. CDR3 in DNA: TGCGCCAGCAGCTTGGTGGGGGAGTTCTCCTACAATGAGCAGTTCTTC. Full variable domain (missing parts from reference TRBV5-1 and TRBJ2-1): KAGVTQTPRYLIKTRGQQVTLSCSPISGHRSVSWYQQTPGQGLQFLFEYFSETQRNKGNFPGRFSGRQFSNSRSEMNVSTLELGDSALYLCASSLVGEFSYNEQFFGPGTRLTVL.

The gene calls are TRBV4-1 and TRBJ1-1; TRBD1 matches 12 bases. The trim removed 6 bases at V and 7 bases at J, leaving 15 bases unmatched. CDR3 size: 17 residues. Germline V lookup: CDR1 MGHRA, CDR2 YSYEKL. As DNA, the CDR3 is TGCGCCAGCAGACCCGGGACAGGGGGCGCAGGTCTGGGTGAAGCTTTCTTT. Translating it yields CASRPGTGGAGLGEAFF.